What follows are 14 T cell receptor beta chains derived from one specimen sequenced in a study of shared clonotypes between healthy human individuals. Clones were sequenced by immunoSEQ multiplex PCR, and TCRdb holds only the in-frame ones, with some missing. Among 2,500,000 or so clones listed, roughly 92% were seen once. Sequenced material: naive CD4+ T cells from PBMCs. Subset given: CD45RA+ positively selected. These receptor sequences come from a man aged 18 to 30 in good health. Some clones in this sample may be carry-over from other donors' samples.

This chain connects TRBV5-4 to TRBJ1-1; weak D call: TRBD1 (5 bases). This CDR3 region has 17 residues. V gave up 1 base and J gave up 0 bases, with 16 bases separating them. The germline gives CDR1 SGHNT, CDR2 YYREEE (reference sequence). The chain's CDR3 is CASSLSGWGGLNTEAFF. CDR3 bases: TGTGCCAGCAGCTTGTCTGGTTGGGGGGGGTTGAACACTGAAGCTTTCTTT.

The chain carries TRBV28 and TRBJ1-3, with a possible D match to TRBD1 (6 bases). CDR3 length equals 14 residues. Between the trimmed V and J ends, which lost 7 bases and 2 bases, there was a span of 12 bases. Germline-derived CDR1 and CDR2 are MDHEN and SYDVKM. In DNA, the CDR3 is TGTGCCAGCACCCTAGGGGGGGCTGGAAACACCATATATTTT. Amino acid sequence: CASTLGGAGNTIYF.

The J gene is TRBJ2-5, the V gene TRBV2; 9 positions agree with TRBD2. TRBJ2-7 matches the DNA end more closely, so the J call is doubtful. Germline V gives CDR1 SNHLY, CDR2 FYNNEI. The CDR3 covers 14 residues. Here the CDR3 reads CASALAGGNYEQYF. The CDR3 DNA reads TGTGCCAGCGCTCTGGCGGGAGGGAACTACGAGCAGTACTTC.

The V gene is TRBV28, the J gene TRBJ1-4, with TRBD1 matching 7 bases. The junction had 13 bases not matched to a gene; V was cut back by 4 bases and J by 8 bases. The CDR3 is made up of 16 amino acids. CDR1 and CDR2 from the germline V gene are MDHEN and SYDVKM. The CDR3 DNA reads TGTGCCAGCAGTTCACCTAGACAGGGAGATAGCGAAAAACTGTTTTTT. Translating it yields CASSSPRQGDSEKLFF.

Details on this clone: Additional DNA sequences in this sample encode the identical CDR3. J is TRBJ2-1 and V is TRBV5-1; a possible D gene is TRBD2 (6 bases). From germline, CDR1 is SGHRS and CDR2 YFSETQ. The CDR3 is 15 amino acids. V was trimmed by 3 bases and J by 0 bases, leaving 10 bases between them. The CDR3 DNA sequence: TGCGCCAGCAGCTATAGCGGTAGCTCCTACAATGAGCAGTTCTTC. Amino acids: CASSYSGSSYNEQFF.

The chain is built from TRBV9 and TRBJ1-2; possibly TRBD1 for D (6 bases). Germline values: CDR1 SGDLS, CDR2 YYNGEE. The V and J ends lost 0 bases and 0 bases respectively, with 12 bases between them. The CDR3 runs 16 residues. The CDR3, as DNA: TGTGCCAGCAGCGTAGTAGGAGGGGACACTAACTATGGCTACACCTTC. Its protein product is CASSVVGGDTNYGYTF.

Only one count was recorded for this clone. The chain uses TRBV5-4 and TRBJ2-5; no definite D call. Germline assignment: CDR1 SGHNT and CDR2 YYREEE (reference sequence). The CDR3 extends over 12 amino acids. The V end was cut by 4 bases, the J end by 5 bases, with 9 bases between. The CDR3 loop reads CASSLGWETQYF. CDR3 DNA sequence: TGTGCCAGCAGCCTAGGGTGGGAGACCCAGTACTTC.

The gene calls are TRBV2 and TRBJ2-3; 9 bases agree with TRBD2. V lost 6 bases, J lost 6 bases, and 13 bases stayed unmatched. The CDR3 covers 16 residues. Germline V gives CDR1 SNHLY, CDR2 FYNNEI. The CDR3 reads CASSPRLAASTDTQYF. The CDR3 bases are TGTGCCAGCAGCCCAAGACTAGCGGCCTCAACCGATACGCAGTATTTT. The variable domain in full, completed from reference TRBV2 and TRBJ2-3, reads EPEVTQTPSHQVTQMGQEVILRCVPISNHLYFYWYRQILGQKVEFLVSFYNNEISEKSEIFDDQFSVERPDGSNFTLKIRSTKLEDSAMYFCASSPRLAASTDTQYFGPGTRLTVL.

The V gene is TRBV30, the J gene TRBJ1-2; no clear D gene. CDR3 size: 11 residues. The V and J ends lost 5 bases and 3 bases respectively, with 7 bases between them. In germline, CDR1 is GTSNPN, CDR2 SVGIG (reference sequence). The CDR3 protein is CAWEQYYGYTF. Here the CDR3 DNA reads TGTGCCTGGGAGCAGTACTATGGCTACACCTTC.

The V gene is TRBV27, the J gene TRBJ2-3; weak D call: TRBD1 (6 bases). V dropped 7 bases and J dropped 8 bases, with 16 bases sitting between them. This CDR3 region has 13 residues. The germline gives CDR1 MNHEY, CDR2 SMNVEV (reference sequence). The DNA of the CDR3 is TGTGCCAGCACCCCCGTGAGAGGGGGTACGCAGTATTTT. Translating it yields CASTPVRGGTQYF.

The gene calls are TRBV11-2 and TRBJ2-1; the D is unclear. CDR1 is SGHAT, CDR2 FQNNGV, per germline. The V gene lost 1 base and the J gene lost 8 bases, with 18 bases spanning the gap. This CDR3 spans 16 amino acids. The chain's CDR3 is CASSLGASRRSDEQFF. As DNA, the CDR3 is TGTGCCAGCAGCTTAGGGGCGTCTCGAAGGTCTGATGAGCAGTTCTTC.

Concerning this clone itself: This sample includes further DNA sequences coding for the same CDR3. The chain is built from TRBV15 and TRBJ2-1; 7 bases agree with TRBD2. The CDR3 has 15 residues. Germline CDR1 reads LNHNV; CDR2 reads YYDKDF (reference sequence). The trim removed 1 base at V and 1 base at J, leaving 1 base unmatched. In nucleotides, the CDR3 is TGTGCCACCAGCAGAGGCGGGAGTTCCTACAATGAGCAGTTCTTC. Protein sequence: CATSRGGSSYNEQFF.

The J gene is TRBJ1-3, the V gene TRBV6-5; D perhaps matches TRBD1 (5 bases). Looked up from germline, CDR1 is MNHEY and CDR2 is SVGAGI. Trimming removed 10 bases at V and 0 bases at J, with 13 bases between. The length of the CDR3 is 14 residues. CDR3 residues: CATKRQGSGNTIYF. The CDR3 bases are TGTGCCACCAAACGTCAGGGCTCTGGAAACACCATATATTTT.

This clone was detected only once. CDR3 bases: TGTGCCAGCAGTGACTGGGGACTCAACAATGAGCAGTTCTTC. This encodes CASSDWGLNNEQFF. J is TRBJ2-1 and V is TRBV6-1; tentative D call: TRBD2 (6 bases). Looked up from germline, CDR1 is MNHNS and CDR2 is SASEGT. The CDR3 totals 14 residues. Trimming shortened V by 3 bases and J by 5 bases, and 11 bases separated the two germline ends.